This is a list of T cell receptor beta chains from one sample in a study of blood T cell repertoires in COVID-19. Profiled with immunoSEQ multiplex PCR; TCRdb holds only in-frame clones, not every one. Found here are fewer than 500,000 clones, approximately 86% of them singletons; the top ten hold about 0.75%. Sequencing was performed on PBMCs or T cells enriched from blood (not recorded which). The origin of the receptors is a woman younger than 30 who had recovered from COVID-19. Both conserved end residues are part of each CDR3. The D gene is left open where the match is weak. Some rows have no size entry. The others give once, few or many, or a class for an expanded clone.

V gene: TRBV6-2/TRBV6-3
D gene: -
clone size: -
J gene: TRBJ2-7
CDR3 DNA: TGTGCCAGCAGTTCTGCCTACGAGCAGTACTTC
CDR3 protein: CASSSAYEQYF

V gene: TRBV6-5
D gene: -
clone size: -
J gene: TRBJ2-4
CDR3 DNA: TGTGCCAGCAGGGGGCCCGAGGAAAACATTCAGTACTTC
CDR3 protein: CASRGPEENIQYF

V gene: TRBV4-1
D gene: -
clone size: -
J gene: TRBJ1-5
CDR3 DNA: TGCGCCAGCAGCCACCTAAATCTTCCGAGTCAGCCCCAGCATTTT
CDR3 protein: CASSHLNLPSQPQHF

V gene: TRBV12-5
D gene: -
clone size: -
J gene: TRBJ2-5
CDR3 DNA: TGTGCTAGTGGCCGCCGGAGCTCAGAGACCCAGTACTTC
CDR3 protein: CASGRRSSETQYF

V gene: TRBV6-5
D gene: -
clone size: once
J gene: TRBJ1-4
CDR3 DNA: TGTGCCAGCAGTCCCCGGACAGAAGAAGGTGAAAAACTGTTTTTT
CDR3 protein: CASSPRTEEGEKLFF

V gene: TRBV2
D gene: TRBD2
clone size: once
J gene: TRBJ2-4
CDR3 DNA: TGTGCCAGCAGTGAACCCCGCGGATCTAGCGGGGGCCTGGCCAAAAACATTCAGTACTTC
CDR3 protein: CASSEPRGSSGGLAKNIQYF

V gene: TRBV9
D gene: -
clone size: -
J gene: TRBJ1-1
CDR3 DNA: TGTGCCAGCAGCCCCAACAGCGGGGAAGCTTTCTTT
CDR3 protein: CASSPNSGEAFF

V gene: TRBV19
D gene: -
clone size: -
J gene: TRBJ1-5
CDR3 DNA: TGTGCCAGTAGGGGGGCAGATCAGCCCCAGCATTTT
CDR3 protein: CASRGADQPQHF

V gene: TRBV2
D gene: -
clone size: -
J gene: TRBJ1-1
CDR3 DNA: TGTGCCAGCTTCCCAGGGCCGCCAGAAGACACTGAAGCTTTCTTT
CDR3 protein: CASFPGPPEDTEAFF

V gene: TRBV11-2
D gene: -
clone size: -
J gene: TRBJ2-2
CDR3 DNA: TGTGCCAGCACCATAGAAGGGGGTCGGTACACCGGGGAGCTGTTTTTT
CDR3 protein: CASTIEGGRYTGELFF

V gene: TRBV5-8
D gene: TRBD1
clone size: -
J gene: TRBJ2-3
CDR3 DNA: TGTGCCAGCAGCCTCAGGACAGGGGTTGATACGCAGTATTTT
CDR3 protein: CASSLRTGVDTQYF

V gene: TRBV30
D gene: -
clone size: -
J gene: TRBJ1-2
CDR3 DNA: TGTGCCTGGAGTAGCTACAGGGTAAATTATGGCTACACCTTC
CDR3 protein: CAWSSYRVNYGYTF

V gene: TRBV6-1
D gene: -
clone size: -
J gene: TRBJ1-1
CDR3 DNA: TGTGCCAGCAGTGAGATCAGGGATGGCACTGAAGCTTTCTTT
CDR3 protein: CASSEIRDGTEAFF

V gene: TRBV4-2
D gene: -
clone size: once
J gene: TRBJ2-2
CDR3 DNA: TGTGCCAGCAGACGAGAGTATGGGAACACCGGGGAGCTGTTTTTT
CDR3 protein: CASRREYGNTGELFF

V gene: TRBV7-2
D gene: -
clone size: -
J gene: TRBJ1-5
CDR3 DNA: TGTGCCAGCAGCTTAGCGCTAGACAGGATCAATCAGCCCCAGCATTTT
CDR3 protein: CASSLALDRINQPQHF

V gene: TRBV6-5
D gene: -
clone size: -
J gene: TRBJ2-5
CDR3 DNA: TGTGCCAGCAGGGCGGACTTGGGTCAAGAGACCCAGTACTTC
CDR3 protein: CASRADLGQETQYF

V gene: TRBV6-1
D gene: -
clone size: -
J gene: TRBJ2-5
CDR3 DNA: TGTGCCAGCAGTGTTGGGAGGCTTGGGACTCCGGTTTGGGAGACCCAGTACTTC
CDR3 protein: CASSVGRLGTPVWETQYF

V gene: TRBV7-8
D gene: -
clone size: once
J gene: TRBJ1-1
CDR3 DNA: TGTGCCAGCAGCTTTGACCTATGGACAGTGAACACTGAAGCTTTCTTT
CDR3 protein: CASSFDLWTVNTEAFF

V gene: TRBV11-2
D gene: -
clone size: -
J gene: TRBJ2-3
CDR3 DNA: TGTGCCAGTCAGTCCACAGATACGCAGTATTTT
CDR3 protein: CASQSTDTQYF

V gene: TRBV7-9
D gene: -
clone size: -
J gene: TRBJ1-2
CDR3 DNA: TGTGCCAGCAGCTTAGGGGTGGGGGCTTCCTATGGCTACACCTTC
CDR3 protein: CASSLGVGASYGYTF

V gene: TRBV5-1
D gene: -
clone size: -
J gene: TRBJ1-1
CDR3 DNA: TGCGCCAGCAGCTTGGGTAGTAGGGGATTTTTAACTGAAGCTTTCTTT
CDR3 protein: CASSLGSRGFLTEAFF

V gene: TRBV5-1
D gene: -
clone size: -
J gene: TRBJ2-7
CDR3 DNA: TGCGCCAGCAGCTTAGACTCCAATGGCTACGAGCAGTACTTC
CDR3 protein: CASSLDSNGYEQYF

V gene: TRBV5-8
D gene: -
clone size: few
J gene: TRBJ1-4
CDR3 DNA: TGTGCCAGCAGCTTGGGGGGAGTTAATGAAAAACTGTTTTTT
CDR3 protein: CASSLGGVNEKLFF

V gene: TRBV2
D gene: TRBD1
clone size: -
J gene: TRBJ1-3
CDR3 DNA: TGTGCCAGCAGCGCTAACCCAGGGGGCGACGGAAACACCATATATTTT
CDR3 protein: CASSANPGGDGNTIYF

V gene: TRBV6-1
D gene: -
clone size: few
J gene: TRBJ1-6
CDR3 DNA: TGTGCCAGCAGTGAAGCCCAGGGAGGGGTTTCACCCCTCCACTTT
CDR3 protein: CASSEAQGGVSPLHF

V gene: TRBV2
D gene: -
clone size: -
J gene: TRBJ2-4
CDR3 DNA: TGTGCCAGCAGTGAACAGGGAAGGTGGGCCAAAAACATTCAGTACTTC
CDR3 protein: CASSEQGRWAKNIQYF

V gene: TRBV18
D gene: TRBD1
clone size: -
J gene: TRBJ1-2
CDR3 DNA: TGTGCCAGCTCACCTATAACAGGGGCCGGCTACACCTTC
CDR3 protein: CASSPITGAGYTF

V gene: TRBV28
D gene: -
clone size: -
J gene: TRBJ1-1
CDR3 DNA: TGTGCCAGCAGACCAGTGGGCCGCTACACTGAAGCTTTCTTT
CDR3 protein: CASRPVGRYTEAFF

V gene: TRBV30
D gene: TRBD1
clone size: -
J gene: TRBJ1-2
CDR3 DNA: TGTGCCTGGAGTCCCCCCGGGACAGCCTATGGCTACACCTTC
CDR3 protein: CAWSPPGTAYGYTF

V gene: TRBV3-1/TRBV3-2
D gene: TRBD2
clone size: -
J gene: TRBJ2-5
CDR3 DNA: TGTGCCAGCAGCCATGTAGCGGGCCAAGAGACCCAGTACTTC
CDR3 protein: CASSHVAGQETQYF

V gene: TRBV9
D gene: -
clone size: -
J gene: TRBJ1-2
CDR3 DNA: TGTGCCAGCAGCCCCACCGGGGGGGAGAACTATGGCTACACCTTC
CDR3 protein: CASSPTGGENYGYTF

V gene: TRBV30
D gene: -
clone size: -
J gene: TRBJ1-6
CDR3 DNA: TGTGCCACCACCCTAACCCTCAGGGATACTATCCTCCACTTT
CDR3 protein: CATTLTLRDTILHF